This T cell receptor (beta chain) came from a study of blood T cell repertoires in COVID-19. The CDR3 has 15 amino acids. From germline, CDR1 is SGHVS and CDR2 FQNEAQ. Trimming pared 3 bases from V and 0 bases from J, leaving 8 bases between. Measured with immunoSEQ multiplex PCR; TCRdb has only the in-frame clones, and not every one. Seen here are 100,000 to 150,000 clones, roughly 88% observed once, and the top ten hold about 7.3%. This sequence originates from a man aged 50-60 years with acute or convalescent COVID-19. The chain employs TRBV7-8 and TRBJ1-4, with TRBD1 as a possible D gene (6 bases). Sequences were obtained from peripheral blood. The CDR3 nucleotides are TGTGCCAGCAGCTTGAACAGGGCAACTAATGAAAAACTGTTTTTT. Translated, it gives CASSLNRATNEKLFF.